The clone carrying this TCR beta chain came up a few times. Antigen: not known. Profiling relied on immunoSEQ multiplex PCR, and the TCRdb table lists in-frame clones only, not all of them. The data contain approximately 6,800 clones, about 20% of them singletons. Treatment denoted: randomized to nivolumab then ipilimumab (arm A) or the reverse (arm B). CDR1 and CDR2 (germline): MNHGY, SAAAGT. V dropped 2 bases and J dropped 9 bases, with 8 bases sitting between them. CDR3 length: 12 amino acids. This sample is part of a study of sequential checkpoint blockade in melanoma. Study-level background: Each arm's sequence ended with maintenance nivolumab. TCRβ was sequenced from DNA of 90 to 95 pretreatment tumors.

General study results and limits: Clinical benefit was about 30 times likelier when tumor T-cell fraction and clonality increased.

The receptor comes from a human donor with melanoma. The chain couples TRBV6-8 to TRBJ1-5; D gene ambiguous. The specimen comprised tumor tissue (inferred from file names), sampled from a patient given nivolumab and ipilimumab in sequence. DNA for the CDR3: TGTGCCAGCAGTTACCCCCGGGGGCCCCAGCATTTT. Its translation is CASSYPRGPQHF.